This record concerns one T cell receptor beta chain sequence. The sample is drawn from a study of cytomegalovirus exposure and HLA in healthy donors. Primers for the PCR totalled 60 Vbeta and 13 Jbeta. Some clones are missing from TCRdb's copy, which holds only in-frame ones; the method was immunoSEQ multiplex PCR. This listing includes roughly 88,000 clones. Trimming removed 3 bases from V and 0 bases from J; junction bases left unmatched: 8. Germline V gives CDR1 SGHRS, CDR2 YFSETQ. The CDR3 is 17 amino acids. The sample taken for sequencing was PBMCs. This receptor was taken from a man aged 45-60 years in good health and CMV-seropositive. This chain links TRBV5-1 with TRBJ2-1; 8 nucleotides align to TRBD2. The CDR3 here is CASSSPPGGSSYNEQFF. For the CDR3, the DNA is TGCGCCAGCAGCTCCCCTCCGGGGGGGAGCTCCTACAATGAGCAGTTCTTC. Combining the CDR3 with reference TRBV5-1 and TRBJ2-1 gives the whole variable domain KAGVTQTPRYLIKTRGQQVTLSCSPISGHRSVSWYQQTPGQGLQFLFEYFSETQRNKGNFPGRFSGRQFSNSRSEMNVSTLELGDSALYLCASSSPPGGSSYNEQFFGPGTRLTVL.